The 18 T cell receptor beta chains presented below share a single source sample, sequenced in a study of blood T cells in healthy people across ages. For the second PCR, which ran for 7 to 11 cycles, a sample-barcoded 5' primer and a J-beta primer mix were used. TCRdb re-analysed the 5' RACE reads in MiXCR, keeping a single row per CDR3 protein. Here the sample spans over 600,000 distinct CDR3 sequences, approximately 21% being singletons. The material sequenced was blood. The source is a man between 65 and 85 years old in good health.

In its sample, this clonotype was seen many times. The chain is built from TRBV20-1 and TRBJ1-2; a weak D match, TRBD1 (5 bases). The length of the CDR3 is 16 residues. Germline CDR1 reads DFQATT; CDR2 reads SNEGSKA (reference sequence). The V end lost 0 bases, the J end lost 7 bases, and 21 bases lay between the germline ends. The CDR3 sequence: CSARDLPGTITGGYTF. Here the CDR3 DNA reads TGCAGTGCTAGAGATCTTCCCGGGACTATTACAGGTGGCTACACCTTC.

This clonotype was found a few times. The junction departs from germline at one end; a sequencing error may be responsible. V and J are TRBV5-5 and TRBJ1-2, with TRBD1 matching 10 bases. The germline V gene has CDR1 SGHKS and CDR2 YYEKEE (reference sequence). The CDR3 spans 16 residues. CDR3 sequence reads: CASSYAGTGVNYGYAF. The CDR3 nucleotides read TGTGCCAGCAGCTACGCCGGGACAGGGGTTAACTATGGCTACGCCTTC.

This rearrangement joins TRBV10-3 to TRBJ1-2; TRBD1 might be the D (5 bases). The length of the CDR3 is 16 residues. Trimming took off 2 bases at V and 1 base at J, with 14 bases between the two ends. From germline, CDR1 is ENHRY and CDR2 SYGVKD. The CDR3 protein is CAISEPGRGDNYGYTF. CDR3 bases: TGTGCCATCAGTGAGCCGGGGAGGGGTGATAACTATGGCTACACCTTC.

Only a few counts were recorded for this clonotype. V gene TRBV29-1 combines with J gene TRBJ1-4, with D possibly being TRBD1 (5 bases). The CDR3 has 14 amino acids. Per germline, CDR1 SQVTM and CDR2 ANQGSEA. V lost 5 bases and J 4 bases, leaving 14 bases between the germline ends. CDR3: CSVLSGAFNEKLFF. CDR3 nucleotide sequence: TGCAGCGTTCTCTCCGGGGCCTTTAATGAAAAACTGTTTTTT.

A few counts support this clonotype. The CDR3 reads CASSPTGDYEQYF. The CDR3 coding sequence is TGTGCCAGCAGTCCCACAGGGGACTACGAGCAGTACTTC. The rearrangement uses TRBV12-3 or TRBV12-4 and TRBJ2-7; 7 bases line up with TRBD1. The CDR3 is 13 amino acids. The ends lost 5 bases at V and 3 bases at J; junction bases unmatched: 4.

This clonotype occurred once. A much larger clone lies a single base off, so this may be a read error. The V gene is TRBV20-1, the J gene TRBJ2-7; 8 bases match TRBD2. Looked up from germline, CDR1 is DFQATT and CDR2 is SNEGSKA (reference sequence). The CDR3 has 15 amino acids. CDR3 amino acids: CRASNRGTSKNEQYF. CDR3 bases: TGCAGGGCTAGCAACCGCGGGACTAGTAAGAACGAGCAGTACTTC.

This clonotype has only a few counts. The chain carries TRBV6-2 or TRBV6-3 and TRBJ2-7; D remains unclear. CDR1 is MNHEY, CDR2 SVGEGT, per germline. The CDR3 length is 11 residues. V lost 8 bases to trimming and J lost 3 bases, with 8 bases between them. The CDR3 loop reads CASGQVYEQYF. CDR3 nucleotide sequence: TGTGCCAGCGGCCAGGTCTACGAGCAGTACTTC.

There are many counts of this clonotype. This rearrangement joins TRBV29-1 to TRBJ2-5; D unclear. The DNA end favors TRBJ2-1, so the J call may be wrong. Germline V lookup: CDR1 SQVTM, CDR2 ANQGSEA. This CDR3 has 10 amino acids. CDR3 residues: CSGGGNEQFF. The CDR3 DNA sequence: TGCAGCGGCGGTGGTAATGAGCAGTTCTTC.

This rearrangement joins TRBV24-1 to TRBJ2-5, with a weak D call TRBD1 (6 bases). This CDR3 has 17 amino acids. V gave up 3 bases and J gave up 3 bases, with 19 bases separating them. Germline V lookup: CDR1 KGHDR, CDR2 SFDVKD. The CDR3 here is CATSDPRQDREKETQYF. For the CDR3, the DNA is TGTGCCACCAGTGATCCTCGACAGGACCGAGAGAAAGAGACCCAGTACTTC.

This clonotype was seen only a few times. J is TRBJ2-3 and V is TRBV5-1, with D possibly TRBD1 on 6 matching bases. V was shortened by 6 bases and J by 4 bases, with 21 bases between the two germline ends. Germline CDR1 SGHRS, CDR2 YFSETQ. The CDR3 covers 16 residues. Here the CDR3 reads CASTPSPGASADTQYF. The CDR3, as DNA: TGCGCCAGCACCCCCTCGCCAGGGGCCTCCGCAGATACGCAGTATTTT.

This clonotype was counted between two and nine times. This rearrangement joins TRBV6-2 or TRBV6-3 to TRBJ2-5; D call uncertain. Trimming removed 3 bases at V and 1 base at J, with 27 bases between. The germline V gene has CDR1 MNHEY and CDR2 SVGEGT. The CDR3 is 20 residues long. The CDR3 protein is CASSYHLPSRALLRQETQYF. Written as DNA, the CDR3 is TGTGCCAGCAGTTATCACCTTCCATCCCGGGCCCTCCTCCGCCAAGAGACCCAGTACTTC.

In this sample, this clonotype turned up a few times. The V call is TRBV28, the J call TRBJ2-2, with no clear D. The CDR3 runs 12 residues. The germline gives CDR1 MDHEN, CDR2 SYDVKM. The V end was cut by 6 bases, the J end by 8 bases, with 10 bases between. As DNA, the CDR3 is TGTGCCAGCAGCAGAGTTTGGGGGGAGCTGTTTTTT. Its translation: CASSRVWGELFF.

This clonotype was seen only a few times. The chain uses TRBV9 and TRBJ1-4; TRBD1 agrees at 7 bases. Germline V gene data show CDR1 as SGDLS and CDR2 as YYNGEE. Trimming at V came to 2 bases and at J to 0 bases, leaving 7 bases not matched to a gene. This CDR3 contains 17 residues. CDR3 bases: TGTGCCAGCAGCGTCGAGGACAGGACCGCAACTAATGAAAAACTGTTTTTT. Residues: CASSVEDRTATNEKLFF.

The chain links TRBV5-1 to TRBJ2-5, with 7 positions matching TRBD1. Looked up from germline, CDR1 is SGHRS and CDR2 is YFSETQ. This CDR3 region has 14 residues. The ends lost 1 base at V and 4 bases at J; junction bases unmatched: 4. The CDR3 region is CASSLRGGLETQYF. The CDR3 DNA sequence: TGCGCCAGCAGCTTGAGAGGGGGCTTAGAGACCCAGTACTTC.

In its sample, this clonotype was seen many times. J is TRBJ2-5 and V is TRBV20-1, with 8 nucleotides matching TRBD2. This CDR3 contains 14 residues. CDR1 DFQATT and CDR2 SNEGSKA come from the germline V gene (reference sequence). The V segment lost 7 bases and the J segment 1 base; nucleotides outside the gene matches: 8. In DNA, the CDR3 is TGCAGTGTCAGGGGCGGGAGGCCCCAAGAGACCCAGTACTTC. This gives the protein CSVRGGRPQETQYF.

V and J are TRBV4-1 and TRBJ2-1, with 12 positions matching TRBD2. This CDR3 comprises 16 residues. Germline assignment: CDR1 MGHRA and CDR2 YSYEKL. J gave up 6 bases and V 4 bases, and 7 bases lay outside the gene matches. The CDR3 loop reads CASSPPTSGSRNEQFF. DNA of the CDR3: TGCGCCAGCAGCCCCCCGACTAGCGGGAGTCGCAATGAGCAGTTCTTC.

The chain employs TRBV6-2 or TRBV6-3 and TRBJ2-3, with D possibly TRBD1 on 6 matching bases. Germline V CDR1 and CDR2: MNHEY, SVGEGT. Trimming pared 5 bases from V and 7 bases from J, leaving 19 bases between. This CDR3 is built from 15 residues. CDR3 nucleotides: TGTGCCAGCAGTAATATGGGGGCCGTGAGAAATACGCAGTATTTT. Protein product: CASSNMGAVRNTQYF.

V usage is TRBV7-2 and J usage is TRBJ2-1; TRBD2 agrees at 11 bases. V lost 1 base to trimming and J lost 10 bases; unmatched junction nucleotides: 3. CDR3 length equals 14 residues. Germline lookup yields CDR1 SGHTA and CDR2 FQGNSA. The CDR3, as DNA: TGTGCCAGCAGCTTAGGGGGACTAGCGGTAGAGCAGTTCTTC. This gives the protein CASSLGGLAVEQFF. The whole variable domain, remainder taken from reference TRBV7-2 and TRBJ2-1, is GAGVSQSPSNKVTEKGKDVELRCDPISGHTALYWYRQSLGQGLEFLIYFQGNSAPDKSGLPSDRFSAERTGGSVSTLTIQRTQQEDSAVYLCASSLGGLAVEQFFGPGTRLTVL.